This is a list of T cell receptor beta chains from one sample in a study of cytomegalovirus exposure and HLA in healthy donors. Clones were sequenced by immunoSEQ multiplex PCR, and TCRdb holds only the in-frame ones, with some missing. The sample gives more than 65,000 clones, around 94% of which show up once; roughly 0.74% is in the top ten. The sample was PBMCs. The receptors come from a man aged 18-30 years in good health and CMV-seronegative. CDR3s include the opening cysteine and the closing phenylalanine or tryptophan. The D gene is left open where the match is weak. Clone sizes are given selectively: once, few, many, or a class where the clone is expanded.

TRBV14	TRBD1	15	TRBJ1-1	once	CASSQRGTGVTEAFF
TRBV6-5	TRBD1	14	TRBJ1-1	once	CASSPYGTGLEAFF
TRBV6-6	TRBD2	14	TRBJ2-7	-	CASSLAGGTYEQYF
TRBV18	-	15	TRBJ1-3	-	CASSPRTGSGNTIYF
TRBV2	-	14	TRBJ1-6	once	CASSFDRPSPPLHF
TRBV9	-	16	TRBJ2-1	-	CASSPIRDLGENEQFF
TRBV19	TRBD1	16	TRBJ1-2	once	CASSLTGGNYNYGYTF
TRBV7-9	-	13	TRBJ2-7	-	CASSLATSYEQYF
TRBV9	-	14	TRBJ2-1	-	CASSEGALHNEQFF
TRBV5-1	-	14	TRBJ1-1	-	CASSGGQLNTEAFF
TRBV11-3	TRBD2	16	TRBJ2-7	few	CASSFTGLAGVYEQYF
TRBV9	TRBD2	16	TRBJ2-1	-	CASSVDSGRSYNEQFF
TRBV4-3	-	16	TRBJ1-1	-	CASSQEGQPMNTEAFF
TRBV11-2	TRBD1	12	TRBJ2-7	-	CASSEQGYEQYF
TRBV4-2	-	15	TRBJ2-7	-	CASSQEVRGTYEQYF
TRBV25-1	-	13	TRBJ1-1	-	CASSEFGSAESFF
TRBV5-4	-	13	TRBJ2-3	once	CASSLAVTDTQYF
TRBV15	-	14	TRBJ1-2	-	CATSAGGVRYGYTF
TRBV18	-	15	TRBJ1-2	-	CASSPPLSGSLGYTF
TRBV4-3	-	14	TRBJ2-1	-	CASSPGTFYNEQFF
TRBV5-8	TRBD1	16	TRBJ1-5	-	CASSLGQGAGNQPQHF
TRBV5-1	-	14	TRBJ2-7	-	CASSFGQSAYEQYF
TRBV19	TRBD1	14	TRBJ1-5	-	CATIGTGGNQPQHF
TRBV15	-	15	TRBJ2-7	-	CATSLDTGSSYEQYF
TRBV6-5	-	14	TRBJ2-2	once	CASSYQGSRGELFF
TRBV27	-	12	TRBJ1-5	-	CASGKTNQPQHF
TRBV23-1	-	16	TRBJ2-1	-	CASSQNSGSVYNEQFF
TRBV19	-	12	TRBJ1-1	-	CASFRMNTEAFF
TRBV19	TRBD2	14	TRBJ2-5	-	CASSRTSFQETQYF
TRBV7-2	-	15	TRBJ2-3	-	CASSSGGQSTDTQYF
TRBV11-2	TRBD2	16	TRBJ2-5	-	CASSLALAGRLETQYF
TRBV7-6	TRBD2	16	TRBJ2-1	-	CASSLGTLAGLNEQFF
TRBV15	TRBD2	15	TRBJ2-1	-	CATGLAGGPYNEQFF
TRBV30	-	13	TRBJ1-1	few	CAWSVGVNTEAFF
TRBV23-1	TRBD1	16	TRBJ1-1	-	CASSQFRQGADTEAFF
TRBV10-3	-	13	TRBJ2-6	-	CASQGNGANVLTF
TRBV28	TRBD1	15	TRBJ1-1	-	CASIPPGQRAGEAFF
TRBV7-9	TRBD1	15	TRBJ1-2	-	CASSPGTGGNYGYTF
TRBV5-4	-	17	TRBJ2-3	-	CASSLDLGARATDTQYF
TRBV5-1	TRBD1	14	TRBJ2-5	-	CASSKGQTQETQYF
TRBV5-5	-	15	TRBJ1-2	-	CASSPTPTLYYGYTF
TRBV11-2	-	16	TRBJ2-7	-	CASSQAGAGVTYEQYF
TRBV27	-	13	TRBJ2-7	-	CASSAGRTYEQYF
TRBV4-3	TRBD1	16	TRBJ1-1	-	CASSQETGDLNTEAFF
TRBV2	TRBD1	15	TRBJ1-2	-	CPTLGQGPEGYGYTF
TRBV7-9	TRBD2	17	TRBJ2-4	-	CASSSSAGFLAKNIQYF
TRBV7-2	TRBD1	14	TRBJ2-1	-	CASSPRTGTNEQFF
TRBV30	-	17	TRBJ1-2	-	CAWNLGRTYLSDYGYTF
TRBV6-1	-	15	TRBJ1-1	once	CASSERQRGHTEAFF
TRBV28	-	14	TRBJ1-2	-	CASSSLIPGSGYTF